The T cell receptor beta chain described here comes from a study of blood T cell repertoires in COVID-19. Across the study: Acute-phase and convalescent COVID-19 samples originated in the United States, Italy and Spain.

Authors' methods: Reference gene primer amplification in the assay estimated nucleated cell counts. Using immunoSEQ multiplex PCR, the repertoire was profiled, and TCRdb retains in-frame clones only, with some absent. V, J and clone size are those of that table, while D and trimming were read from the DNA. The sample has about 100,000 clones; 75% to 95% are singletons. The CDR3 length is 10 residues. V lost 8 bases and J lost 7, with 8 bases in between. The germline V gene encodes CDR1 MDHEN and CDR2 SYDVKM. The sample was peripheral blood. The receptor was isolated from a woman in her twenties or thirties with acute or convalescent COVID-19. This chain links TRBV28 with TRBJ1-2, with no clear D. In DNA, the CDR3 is TGTGCCAGCGGAGTACGTGGCTACACCTTC. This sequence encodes CASGVRGYTF.